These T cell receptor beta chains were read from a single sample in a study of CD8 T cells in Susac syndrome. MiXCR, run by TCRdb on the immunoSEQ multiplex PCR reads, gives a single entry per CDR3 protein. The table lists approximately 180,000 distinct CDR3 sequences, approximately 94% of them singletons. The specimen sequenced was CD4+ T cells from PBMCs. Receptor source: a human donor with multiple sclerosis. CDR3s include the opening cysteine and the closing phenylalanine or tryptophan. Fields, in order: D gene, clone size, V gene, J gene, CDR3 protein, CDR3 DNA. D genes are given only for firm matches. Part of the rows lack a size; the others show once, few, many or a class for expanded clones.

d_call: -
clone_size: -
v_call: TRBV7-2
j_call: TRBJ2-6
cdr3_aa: CASSLDGGSGANVLTF
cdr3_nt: TGTGCCAGCAGCTTAGACGGTGGCTCTGGGGCCAACGTCCTGACTTTC

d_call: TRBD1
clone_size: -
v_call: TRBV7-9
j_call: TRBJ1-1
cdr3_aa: CASSTRDRGHEAFF
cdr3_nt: TGTGCCAGCAGTACCCGGGACAGGGGGCATGAAGCTTTCTTT

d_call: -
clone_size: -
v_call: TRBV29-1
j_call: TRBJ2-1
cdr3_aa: CSVAASPNEQFF
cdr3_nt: TGCAGCGTCGCCGCTAGCCCCAATGAGCAGTTCTTC

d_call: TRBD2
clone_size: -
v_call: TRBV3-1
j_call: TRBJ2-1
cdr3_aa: CASQGRGVSYNEQFF
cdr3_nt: TGTGCCAGCCAGGGACGGGGGGTCTCCTACAATGAGCAGTTCTTC

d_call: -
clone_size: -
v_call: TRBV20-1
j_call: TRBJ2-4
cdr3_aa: CSASKGDAKNIQYF
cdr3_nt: TGCAGTGCCTCCAAGGGGGACGCCAAAAACATTCAGTACTTC

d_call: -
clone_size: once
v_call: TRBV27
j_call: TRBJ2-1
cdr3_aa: CASSSRVRSYNEQFF
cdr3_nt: TGTGCCAGCAGTTCTCGGGTCCGCTCCTACAATGAGCAGTTCTTC

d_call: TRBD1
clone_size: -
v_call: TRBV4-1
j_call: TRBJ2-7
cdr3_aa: CASSQLGTGKPYEQYF
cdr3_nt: TGCGCCAGCAGCCAACTCGGGACAGGGAAACCCTACGAGCAGTACTTC

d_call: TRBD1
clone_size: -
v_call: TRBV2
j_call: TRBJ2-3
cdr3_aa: CASQVDRVGTDTQYF
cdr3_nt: TGTGCCAGTCAGGTAGACAGGGTGGGCACAGATACGCAGTATTTT

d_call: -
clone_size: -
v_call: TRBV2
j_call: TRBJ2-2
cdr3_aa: CASGQNTGELFF
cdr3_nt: TGTGCCAGCGGACAGAACACCGGGGAGCTGTTTTTT

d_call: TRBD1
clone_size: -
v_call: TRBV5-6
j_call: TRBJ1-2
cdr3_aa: CASSLAGRGNYGYTF
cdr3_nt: TGTGCCAGCAGCTTGGCGGGCAGGGGGAACTATGGCTACACCTTC

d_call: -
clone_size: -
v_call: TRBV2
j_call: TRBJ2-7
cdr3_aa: CASGADYYEQYF
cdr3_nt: TGTGCCAGCGGAGCAGACTACTACGAGCAGTACTTC

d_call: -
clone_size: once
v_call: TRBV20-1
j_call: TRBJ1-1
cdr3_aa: CSARPDRNTEAFF
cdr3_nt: TGCAGTGCTAGACCGGACAGAAACACTGAAGCTTTCTTT

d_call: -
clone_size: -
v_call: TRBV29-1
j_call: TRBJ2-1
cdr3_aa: CSVETSGNEQFF
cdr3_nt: TGCAGCGTTGAGACCTCGGGCAATGAGCAGTTCTTC

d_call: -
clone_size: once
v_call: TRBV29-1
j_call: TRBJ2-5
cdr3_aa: CSVVHRESGETQYF
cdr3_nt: TGCAGCGTTGTTCACAGGGAGTCGGGGGAGACCCAGTACTTC

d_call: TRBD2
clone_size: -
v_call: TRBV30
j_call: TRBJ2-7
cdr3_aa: CAWNPSGGEQYF
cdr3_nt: TGTGCCTGGAATCCGTCGGGAGGGGAGCAGTACTTC

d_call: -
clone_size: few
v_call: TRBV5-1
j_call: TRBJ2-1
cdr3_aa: CASSLAGRSSYNEQFF
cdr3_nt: TGCGCCAGCAGCTTGGCCGGGCGGAGCTCCTACAATGAGCAGTTCTTC

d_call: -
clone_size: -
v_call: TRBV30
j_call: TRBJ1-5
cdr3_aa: CAWSSQGNQPQHF
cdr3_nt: TGTGCCTGGAGTTCACAGGGCAATCAGCCCCAGCATTTT

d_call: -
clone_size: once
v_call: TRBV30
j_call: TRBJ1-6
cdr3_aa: CAWSLDSSSPLHF
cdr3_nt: TGTGCCTGGAGCCTGGACTCAAGTTCACCCCTCCACTTT

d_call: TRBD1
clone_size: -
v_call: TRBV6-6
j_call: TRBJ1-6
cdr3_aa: CASSTHTGGGNSPLHF
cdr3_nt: TGTGCCAGCAGTACCCACACAGGGGGCGGCAATTCACCCCTCCACTTT

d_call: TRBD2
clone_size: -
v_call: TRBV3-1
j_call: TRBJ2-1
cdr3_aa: CASSHGDHRGGEQFF
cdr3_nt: TGTGCCAGCAGCCATGGGGACCACCGGGGGGGTGAGCAGTTCTTC

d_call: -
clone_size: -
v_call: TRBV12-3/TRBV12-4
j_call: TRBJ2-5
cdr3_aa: CASSPQGETQYF
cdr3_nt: TGTGCCAGCAGTCCCCAGGGAGAGACCCAGTACTTC

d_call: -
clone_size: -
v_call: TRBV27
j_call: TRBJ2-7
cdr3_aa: CASKQGGEQYF
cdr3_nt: TGTGCCAGCAAACAGGGAGGCGAGCAGTACTTC

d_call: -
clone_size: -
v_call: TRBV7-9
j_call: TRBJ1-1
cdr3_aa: CASSPPPITLDTEAFF
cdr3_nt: TGTGCCAGCAGCCCACCCCCAATTACACTGGACACTGAAGCTTTCTTT

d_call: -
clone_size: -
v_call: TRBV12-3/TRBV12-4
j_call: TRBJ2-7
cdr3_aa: CASSLAGTATIYEQYF
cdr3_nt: TGTGCCAGCAGTTTAGCGGGGACCGCGACTATCTACGAGCAGTACTTC

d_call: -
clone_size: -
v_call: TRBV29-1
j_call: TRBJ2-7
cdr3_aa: CSVELPGKAYEQYF
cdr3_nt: TGCAGCGTTGAGTTGCCAGGGAAGGCCTACGAGCAGTACTTC

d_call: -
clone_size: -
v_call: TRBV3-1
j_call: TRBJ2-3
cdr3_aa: CASSQDWLPAQYF
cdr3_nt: TGTGCCAGCAGCCAAGATTGGCTACCAGCGCAGTATTTT

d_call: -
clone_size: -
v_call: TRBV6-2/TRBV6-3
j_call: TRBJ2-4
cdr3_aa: CASANQNIQYF
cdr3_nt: TGTGCCAGCGCAAACCAAAACATTCAGTACTTC

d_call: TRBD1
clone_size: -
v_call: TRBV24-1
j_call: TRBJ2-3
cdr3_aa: CATSDSGTGGVGDTQYF
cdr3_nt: TGTGCCACCAGTGACTCTGGGACAGGGGGCGTCGGAGATACGCAGTATTTT

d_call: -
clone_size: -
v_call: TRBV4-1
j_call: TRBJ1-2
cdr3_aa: CASSQAGGVLYGYTF
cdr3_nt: TGCGCCAGCAGCCAAGCGGGGGGCGTCCTCTATGGCTACACCTTC

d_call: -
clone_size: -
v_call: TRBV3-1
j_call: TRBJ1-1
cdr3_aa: CASSQQDRNTEAFF
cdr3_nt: TGTGCCAGCAGCCAACAGGACAGGAACACTGAAGCTTTCTTT

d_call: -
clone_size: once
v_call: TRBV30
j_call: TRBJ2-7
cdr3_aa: CAWSSGPGYYEQYF
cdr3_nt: TGTGCCTGGAGTAGTGGTCCAGGGTACTACGAGCAGTACTTC

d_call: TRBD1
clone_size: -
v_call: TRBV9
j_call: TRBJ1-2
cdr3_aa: CASSGTGPYGYTF
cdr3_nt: TGTGCCAGCAGCGGGACAGGGCCTTATGGCTACACCTTC

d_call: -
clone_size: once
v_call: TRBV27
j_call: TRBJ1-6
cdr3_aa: CASTSGGGFGSPLHF
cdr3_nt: TGTGCCAGCACCTCCGGGGGTGGGTTCGGTTCACCCCTCCACTTT

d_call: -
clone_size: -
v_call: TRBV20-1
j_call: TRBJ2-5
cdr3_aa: CSAIQDRGTQYF
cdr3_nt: TGCAGTGCAATTCAAGATCGAGGGACCCAGTACTTC

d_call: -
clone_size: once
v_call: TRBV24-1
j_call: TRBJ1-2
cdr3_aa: CATSDPVNYGYTF
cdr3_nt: TGTGCCACCAGTGATCCGGTCAACTATGGCTACACCTTC

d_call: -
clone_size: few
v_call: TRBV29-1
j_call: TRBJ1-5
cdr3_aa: CSVGQGLNQPQHF
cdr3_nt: TGCAGCGTTGGGCAGGGTTTGAATCAGCCCCAGCATTTT

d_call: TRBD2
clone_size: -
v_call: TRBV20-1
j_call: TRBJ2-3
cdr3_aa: CSAYHGLAGFTDTQYF
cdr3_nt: TGCAGTGCCTATCACGGACTAGCGGGTTTCACAGATACGCAGTATTTT

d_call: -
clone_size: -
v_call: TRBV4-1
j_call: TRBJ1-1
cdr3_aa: CASSQESAMNTEAFF
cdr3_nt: TGCGCCAGCAGCCAAGAGTCAGCAATGAACACTGAAGCTTTCTTT

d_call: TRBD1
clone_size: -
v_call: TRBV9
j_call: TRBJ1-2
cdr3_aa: CASSTWGQGANYGYTF
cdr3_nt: TGTGCCAGCAGCACCTGGGGACAGGGAGCTAACTATGGCTACACCTTC

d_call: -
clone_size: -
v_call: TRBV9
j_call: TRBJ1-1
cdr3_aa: CASSVGVSEAFF
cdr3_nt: TGTGCCAGCAGCGTAGGTGTCTCTGAAGCTTTCTTT

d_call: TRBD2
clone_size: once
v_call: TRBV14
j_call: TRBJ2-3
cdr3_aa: CASSPQPGLVTDTQYF
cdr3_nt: TGTGCCAGCAGCCCGCAGCCGGGACTAGTGACAGATACGCAGTATTTT

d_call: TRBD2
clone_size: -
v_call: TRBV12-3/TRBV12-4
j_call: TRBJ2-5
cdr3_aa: CASSRSGGNQETQYF
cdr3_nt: TGTGCCAGCAGTCGTAGCGGGGGGAACCAAGAGACCCAGTACTTC

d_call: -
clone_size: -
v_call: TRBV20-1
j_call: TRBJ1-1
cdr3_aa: CSVVRGMNTEAFF
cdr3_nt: TGCAGTGTGGTTCGGGGGATGAACACTGAAGCTTTCTTT

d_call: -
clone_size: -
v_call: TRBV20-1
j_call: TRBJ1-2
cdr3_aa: CSARQTVRGYTF
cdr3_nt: TGCAGTGCAAGACAGACAGTTCGTGGCTACACCTTC

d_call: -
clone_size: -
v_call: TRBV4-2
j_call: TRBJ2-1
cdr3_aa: CASSPWGSGLEGEQFF
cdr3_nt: TGTGCCAGCTCCCCCTGGGGTAGCGGCCTCGAGGGTGAGCAGTTCTTC

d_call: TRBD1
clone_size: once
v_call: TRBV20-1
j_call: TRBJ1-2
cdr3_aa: CSAHDSGGQYGYTF
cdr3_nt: TGCAGTGCGCACGATAGCGGGGGACAGTATGGCTACACCTTC

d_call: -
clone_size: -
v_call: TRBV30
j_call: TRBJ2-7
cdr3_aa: CAWSVGADEQYF
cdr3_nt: TGTGCCTGGAGTGTAGGGGCGGACGAGCAGTACTTC

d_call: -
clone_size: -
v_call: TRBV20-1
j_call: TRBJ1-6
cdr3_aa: CSASPGRNNSPLHF
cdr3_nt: TGCAGTGCTAGCCCGGGGAGAAATAATTCACCCCTCCACTTT

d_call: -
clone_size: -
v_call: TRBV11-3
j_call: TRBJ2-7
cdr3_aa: CASSLLGDEQYF
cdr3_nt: TGTGCCAGCAGCTTACTAGGCGACGAGCAGTACTTC

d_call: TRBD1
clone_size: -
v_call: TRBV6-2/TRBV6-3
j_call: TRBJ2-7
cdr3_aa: CASSFTRDRLSEQYF
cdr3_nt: TGTGCCAGCAGTTTCACCCGGGACAGACTCTCCGAGCAGTACTTC

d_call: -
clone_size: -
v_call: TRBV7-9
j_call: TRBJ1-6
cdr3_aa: CASSFSGDNSPLHF
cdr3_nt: TGTGCCAGCAGCTTTTCCGGGGATAATTCACCCCTCCACTTT

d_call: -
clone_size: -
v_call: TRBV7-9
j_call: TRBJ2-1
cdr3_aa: CASSLQLGNEQFF
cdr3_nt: TGTGCCAGCAGCTTACAACTCGGCAATGAGCAGTTCTTC

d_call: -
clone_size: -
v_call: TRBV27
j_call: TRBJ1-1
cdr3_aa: CASSPVVGPQAFF
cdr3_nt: TGTGCCAGCAGTCCGGTGGTTGGACCCCAAGCTTTCTTT

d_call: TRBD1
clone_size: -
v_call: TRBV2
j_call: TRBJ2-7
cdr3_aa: CAIQLTGFRYYEQYF
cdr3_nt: TGTGCCATTCAATTGACAGGGTTTAGATACTACGAGCAGTACTTC

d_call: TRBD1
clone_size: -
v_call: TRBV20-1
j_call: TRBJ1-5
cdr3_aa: CSASRQGSSSNQPQHF
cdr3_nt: TGCAGTGCTAGCCGACAGGGCTCTTCAAGCAATCAGCCCCAGCATTTT

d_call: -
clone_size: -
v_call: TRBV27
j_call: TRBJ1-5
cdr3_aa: CASSSTTSNQPQHF
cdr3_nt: TGTGCCAGCAGTTCCACGACATCGAATCAGCCCCAGCATTTT

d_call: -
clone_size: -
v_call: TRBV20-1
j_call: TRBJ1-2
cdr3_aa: CSTGTRGYGYTF
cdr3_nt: TGCAGTACAGGGACTCGTGGCTATGGCTACACCTTC

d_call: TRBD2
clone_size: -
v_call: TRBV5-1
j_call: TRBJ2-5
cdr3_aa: CASSLARLAGEQETQYF
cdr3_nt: TGCGCCAGCAGCTTGGCCCGACTAGCGGGGGAGCAAGAGACCCAGTACTTC

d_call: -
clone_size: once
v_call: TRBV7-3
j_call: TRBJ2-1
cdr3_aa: CASSLIGRWTDNEQFF
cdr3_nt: TGTGCCAGCAGCTTGATTGGGCGCTGGACCGACAATGAGCAGTTCTTC

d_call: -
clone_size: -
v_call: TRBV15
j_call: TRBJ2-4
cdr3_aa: CATNTKKKGNIQYF
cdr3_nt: TGTGCCACCAATACGAAAAAGAAAGGAAACATTCAGTACTTC